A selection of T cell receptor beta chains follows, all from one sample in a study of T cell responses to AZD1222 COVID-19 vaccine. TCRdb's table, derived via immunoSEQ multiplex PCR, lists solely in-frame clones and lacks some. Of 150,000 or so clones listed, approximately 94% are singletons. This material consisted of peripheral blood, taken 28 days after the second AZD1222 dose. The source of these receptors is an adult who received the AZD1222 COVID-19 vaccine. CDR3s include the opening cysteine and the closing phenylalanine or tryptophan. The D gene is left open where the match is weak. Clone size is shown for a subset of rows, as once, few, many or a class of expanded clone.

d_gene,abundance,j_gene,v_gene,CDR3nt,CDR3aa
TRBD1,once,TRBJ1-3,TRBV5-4,TGTGCCAGCAGCCGGGACAGTCTTCCAAACACCATATATTTT,CASSRDSLPNTIYF
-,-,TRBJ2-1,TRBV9,TGTGCCAGCAGCGTAGGGACTGAGACCTACAATGAGCAGTTCTTC,CASSVGTETYNEQFF
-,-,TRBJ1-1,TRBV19,TGTGCCAGTAGTCAACCAAGGCGGGCCGGGGGGACTGAAGCTTTCTTT,CASSQPRRAGGTEAFF
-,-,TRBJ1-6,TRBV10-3,TGTGCCATCAGTGCCCAGAAGAATTCACCCCTCCACTTT,CAISAQKNSPLHF
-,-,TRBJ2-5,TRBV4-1,TGCGCCAGCAGCCAAGGCCCCCCCAGGGGGGACCTACAAGAGACCCAGTACTTC,CASSQGPPRGDLQETQYF
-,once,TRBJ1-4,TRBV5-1,TGCGCCAGCAGCTTGGGGGCCATTAGGGGGGCCGTTAATGAAAAACTGTTTTTT,CASSLGAIRGAVNEKLFF
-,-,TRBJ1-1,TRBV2,TGTGCCAGCAGTGAAACTCCCGGGAACACTGAAGCTTTCTTT,CASSETPGNTEAFF
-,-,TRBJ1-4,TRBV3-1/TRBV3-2,TGTGCCAGCAGCCAAGGTGGGTTTGGAGTACTGTTTTTT,CASSQGGFGVLFF
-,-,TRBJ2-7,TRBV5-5,TGTGCCAGCAGCTTCCCCAGCAGCTACGAGCAGTACTTC,CASSFPSSYEQYF
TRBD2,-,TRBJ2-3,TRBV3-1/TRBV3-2,TGTGCCAGCAGCCATTGGCTAGCGGCCACAGATACGCAGTATTTT,CASSHWLAATDTQYF
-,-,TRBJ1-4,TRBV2,TGTGCCAGCAGTGAACATCAGACCTTGGGACCAACTAATGAAAAACTGTTTTTT,CASSEHQTLGPTNEKLFF
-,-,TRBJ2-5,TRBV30,TGTGCCTGGAGTGTACAGGGCGGGTTCCAAGAGACCCAGTACTTC,CAWSVQGGFQETQYF
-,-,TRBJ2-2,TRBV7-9,TGTGCCAGCAGCAAGACCAACACCGGGGAGCTGTTTTTT,CASSKTNTGELFF
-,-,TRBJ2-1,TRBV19,TGTGCCAGTAGTACCCTCCCGTCCGGTCGCGGGAACTCCTACAATGAGCAGTTCTTC,CASSTLPSGRGNSYNEQFF
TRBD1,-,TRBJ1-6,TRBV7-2,TGTGCCAGCAGCTTAGCACCTCAGACAGGGAGGTCCTATAATTCACCCCTCCACTTT,CASSLAPQTGRSYNSPLHF
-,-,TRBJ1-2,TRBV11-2,TGTGCCAGCAGCCTCGACAGATCCTATGGCTACACCTTC,CASSLDRSYGYTF
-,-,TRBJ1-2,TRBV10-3,TGTGCCATCTGGCAGGGATCTGGCTACACCTTC,CAIWQGSGYTF
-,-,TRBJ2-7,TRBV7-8,TGTGCCAGCAGCTTGGGGAGGGGGGACTACGAGCAGTACTTC,CASSLGRGDYEQYF
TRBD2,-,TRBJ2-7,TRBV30,TGTGCCTGGAGTGTACCCCCGGGGGGGGAGCAGTACTTC,CAWSVPPGGEQYF
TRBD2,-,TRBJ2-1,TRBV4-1,TGCGCCAGCAGGGATCCCGGGACTAGATTTAGGTATGAGCAGTTCTTC,CASRDPGTRFRYEQFF
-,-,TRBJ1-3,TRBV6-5,TGTGCCAGCGGCAGGGACTCTGGAAACACCATATATTTT,CASGRDSGNTIYF
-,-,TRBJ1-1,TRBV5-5,TGTGCCAGCAGTCCCCGGGATGACAGATTAAACACTGAAGCTTTCTTT,CASSPRDDRLNTEAFF
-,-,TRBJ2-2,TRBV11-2,TGTGCCAGCAGCTTAGAACCCCAAACGGGGGACACCGGGGAGCTGTTTTTT,CASSLEPQTGDTGELFF
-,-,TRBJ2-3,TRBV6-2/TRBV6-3,TGTGCCAGCAGTCTTCCCAGGGGCCGGGGCAGCACAGATACGCAGTATTTT,CASSLPRGRGSTDTQYF
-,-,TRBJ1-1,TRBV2,TGTGCCAGCAGGGTACTGGACGGCGTGAACACTGAAGCTTTCTTT,CASRVLDGVNTEAFF
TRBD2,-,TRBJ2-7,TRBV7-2,TGTGCCAGCAGCTTAGGGCCGGGGACTAGCGGGAGGGTCTACGAGCAGTACTTC,CASSLGPGTSGRVYEQYF
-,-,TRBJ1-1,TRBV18,TGTGCCAGCTCACCAAGGGAGGAACCTGAAGCTTTCTTT,CASSPREEPEAFF
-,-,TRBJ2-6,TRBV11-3,TGTGCCAGCAGCTCAAGCGTCATGACCAGTCCCTCTGGGGCCAACGTCCTGACTTTC,CASSSSVMTSPSGANVLTF
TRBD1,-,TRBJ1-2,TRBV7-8,TGTGCCAGCAGCTTCACCCGACAGGGGGATGGCTACACCTTC,CASSFTRQGDGYTF
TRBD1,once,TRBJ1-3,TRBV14,TGTGCCAGCAGCCAAGATATTGTCCCCGGGACAGGCTCTGGAAACACCATATATTTT,CASSQDIVPGTGSGNTIYF
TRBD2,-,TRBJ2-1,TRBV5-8,TGTGCCAGCAGTAGTGGACTAGTATCCTACAATGAGCAGTTCTTC,CASSSGLVSYNEQFF
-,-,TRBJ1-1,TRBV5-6,TGTGCCAGCAGCTGGGGGGTAGACACTGAAGCTTTCTTT,CASSWGVDTEAFF
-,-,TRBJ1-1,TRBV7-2,TGTGCCAGCAGCTTTCCCGATGAAGCTTTCTTT,CASSFPDEAFF
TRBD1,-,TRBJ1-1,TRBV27,TGTGCCAGCTCGACAGGGCGTTGGACTGAAGCTTTCTTT,CASSTGRWTEAFF
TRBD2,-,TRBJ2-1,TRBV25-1,TGTGCCAGCAGTGATGGTAGCGGGTACAATGAGCAGTTCTTC,CASSDGSGYNEQFF
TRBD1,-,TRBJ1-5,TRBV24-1,TGTGCCACCAGTGATTCCTCTCGGACAGGGGCTGATCAGCCCCAGCATTTT,CATSDSSRTGADQPQHF
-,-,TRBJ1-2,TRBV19,TGTGCCAGTGGCCCTGGCGGGGGAGCCTATGGCTACACCTTC,CASGPGGGAYGYTF
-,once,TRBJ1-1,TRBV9,TGTGCCAGCAGCGTACCCGACAGGAACACTGAAGCTTTCTTT,CASSVPDRNTEAFF
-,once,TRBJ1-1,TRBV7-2,TGTGCCAGCAGCTTATTACCTGGAGGGTTTAACACTGAAGCTTTCTTT,CASSLLPGGFNTEAFF
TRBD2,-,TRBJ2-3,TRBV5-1,TGCGCCAGCAGCCCACCCCAGGGAGGGCCCACAGATACGCAGTATTTT,CASSPPQGGPTDTQYF
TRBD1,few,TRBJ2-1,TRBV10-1,TGCGCCAGCAGTGGTTCGACAGGGGGTTCGAACAATGAGCAGTTCTTC,CASSGSTGGSNNEQFF
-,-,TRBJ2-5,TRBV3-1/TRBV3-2,TGTGCCAGCAGCCTCCAAGAGACCCAGTACTTC,CASSLQETQYF
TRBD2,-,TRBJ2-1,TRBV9,TGTGCCAGCAGCGTCTCTGCGGGAGGGGTGCAGTTCTTC,CASSVSAGGVQFF
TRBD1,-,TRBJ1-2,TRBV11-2,TGTGCCAGCAGTTCGACCGGGACAGGGCTCTATGGCTACACCTTC,CASSSTGTGLYGYTF
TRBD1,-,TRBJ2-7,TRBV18,TGTGCCAGCTCACCTACAGGGGTTCAGGTCGAGCAGTACTTC,CASSPTGVQVEQYF
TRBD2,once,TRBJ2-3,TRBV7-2,TGTGCCAGCAGCTTAGCTAGCGGGACCACAGATACGCAGTATTTT,CASSLASGTTDTQYF
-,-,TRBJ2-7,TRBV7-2,TGTGCCAGCAGCTCCCAGGGTCCTAGCGTCGGGAACGAGCAGTACTTC,CASSSQGPSVGNEQYF
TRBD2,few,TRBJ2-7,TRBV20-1,TGCAGTGCTAGGACTAGCGGTAACTTC,CSARTSGNF
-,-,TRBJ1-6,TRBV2,TGTGCCAGCAAACAGGGTAGTAATTCACCCCTCCACTTT,CASKQGSNSPLHF
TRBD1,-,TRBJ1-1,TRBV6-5,TGTGCCAGCAGTTCAGGACAGGGTACTATGAACACTGAAGCTTTCTTT,CASSSGQGTMNTEAFF
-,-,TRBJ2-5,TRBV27,TGTGCCGGAATACAAGAGACCCAGTACTTC,CAGIQETQYF
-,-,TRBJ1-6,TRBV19,TGTGCCAGTAGTGGGAATTCACCCCTCCACTTT,CASSGNSPLHF
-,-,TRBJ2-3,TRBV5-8,TGTGCCAGCAGCTTGAAGCGGGGCACAGATACGCAGTATTTT,CASSLKRGTDTQYF
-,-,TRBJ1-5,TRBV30,TGTGCCTGGAGTGGCGCGGGACCCCAGCATTTT,CAWSGAGPQHF
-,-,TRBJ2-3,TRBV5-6,TGTGCCAGCAGCTTGGTAGGGGACATGAGACTAGATACGCAGTATTTT,CASSLVGDMRLDTQYF